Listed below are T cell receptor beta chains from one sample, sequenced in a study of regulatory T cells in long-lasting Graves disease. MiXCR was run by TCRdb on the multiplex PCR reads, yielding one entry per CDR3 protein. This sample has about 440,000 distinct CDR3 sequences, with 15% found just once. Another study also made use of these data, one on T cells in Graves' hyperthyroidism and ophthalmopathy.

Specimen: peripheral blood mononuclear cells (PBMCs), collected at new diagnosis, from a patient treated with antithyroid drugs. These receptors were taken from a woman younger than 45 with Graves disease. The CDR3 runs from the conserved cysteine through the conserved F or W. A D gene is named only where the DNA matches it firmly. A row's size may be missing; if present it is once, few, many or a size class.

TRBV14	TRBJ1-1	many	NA	TGTGCCAGCAGCCAAGGAGGGTTTGAAGCTTTCTTT	CASSQGGFEAFF
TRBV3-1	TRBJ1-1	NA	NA	TGTGCCAGCAGCCAAGGAGGGGGGGGTCCCACTGAAGCTTTCTTT	CASSQGGGGPTEAFF
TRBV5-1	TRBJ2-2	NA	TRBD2	TGCGCCAGCAGCCCCCACCAAGGACTAGCGGATAACACCGGGGAGCTGTTTTTT	CASSPHQGLADNTGELFF
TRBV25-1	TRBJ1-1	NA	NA	TGTGCCAGCAGTATTGTCTGGGGTAGGGCTTTCTTT	CASSIVWGRAFF
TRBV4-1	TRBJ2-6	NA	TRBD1	TGCGCCAGCAGCCTGGGACAGGGGAACTCTGGGGCCAACGTCCTGACTTTC	CASSLGQGNSGANVLTF
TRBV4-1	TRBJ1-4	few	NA	TGCGCCAGCAGCCAAGAAGGGAGTTCATTCCTGTATGAAAAACTGTTTTTT	CASSQEGSSFLYEKLFF
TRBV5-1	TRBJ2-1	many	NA	TGCGCCAGCAGCTTGTGGCCGGGAGATAATGAGCAGTTCTTC	CASSLWPGDNEQFF
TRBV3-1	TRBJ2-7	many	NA	TGTGCCAGCAGCCAATCCGGGTACGAGCAGTACTTC	CASSQSGYEQYF
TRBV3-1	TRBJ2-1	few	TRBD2	TGTGCCAGCAGCTCCCCAGCGGGAGTGGGAAATGAGCAGTTCTTC	CASSSPAGVGNEQFF
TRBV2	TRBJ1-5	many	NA	TGTGCCAGCAGCCGCCTTGGGAACCCGGAATTTCAGCCCCAGCATTTT	CASSRLGNPEFQPQHF
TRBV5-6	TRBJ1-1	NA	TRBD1	TGTGCCAGCAGCTTGACTAGGGGGCTCGCCATGAACACTGAAGCTTTCTTT	CASSLTRGLAMNTEAFF
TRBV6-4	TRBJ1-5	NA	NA	TGTGCCAGCAGTGCCTCGGCTGGGGACCAGCCCCAGCATTTT	CASSASAGDQPQHF
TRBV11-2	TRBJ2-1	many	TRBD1	TGTGCCAGCAGCTGGCCAGGGGGCAAAAGGAATGAGCAGTTCTTC	CASSWPGGKRNEQFF
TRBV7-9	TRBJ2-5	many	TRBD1	TGTGCCAGCAGCTCTCTGATGACAGGGGCGAGAGAGACCCAGTACTTC	CASSSLMTGARETQYF
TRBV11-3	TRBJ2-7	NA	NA	TGTGCCAGCAGCTCCGGGACTCTAATCGAGCAGTACTTC	CASSSGTLIEQYF
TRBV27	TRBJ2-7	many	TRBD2	TGTGCCAGCAGTTTTTCGGGTCTGCGGGAGGGCCACGTGTCCTACGAGCAGTACTTC	CASSFSGLREGHVSYEQYF
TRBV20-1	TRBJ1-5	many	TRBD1	TGCAGTGCTAGAGACCTGGGACAGGGAGGTTCGAATCAGCCCCAGCATTTT	CSARDLGQGGSNQPQHF
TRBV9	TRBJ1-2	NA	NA	TGTGCCAGCAGCGTAGCGGGGGGCGGCTATGGCTACACCTTC	CASSVAGGGYGYTF
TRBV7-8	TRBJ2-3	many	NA	TGTGCCAGCAGTGACCGAGATACGCAGTATTTT	CASSDRDTQYF
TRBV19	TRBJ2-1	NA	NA	TGTGCCAGTAGTTTCCTTCAGGGGTACAATGAGCAGTTCTTC	CASSFLQGYNEQFF
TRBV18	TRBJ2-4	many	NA	TGTGCCAGCTCACCACCCGCAGGACCGAAAAACATTCAGTACTTC	CASSPPAGPKNIQYF
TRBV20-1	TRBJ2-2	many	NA	TGCAGTGCTAGCGGGAACACCGGGGAGCTGTTTTTT	CSASGNTGELFF
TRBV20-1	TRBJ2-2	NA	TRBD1	TGCAGTGCTAGAAACAGGGGACGGGACGGGGAGCTGTTTTTT	CSARNRGRDGELFF
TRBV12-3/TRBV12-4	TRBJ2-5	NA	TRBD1	TGTGCCAGCAGTTTAGGGCCGGGACAGGAAGGGACCCAGTACTTC	CASSLGPGQEGTQYF
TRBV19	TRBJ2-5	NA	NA	TGTGCCAGTAGTATAGCGGGCCACCAACCCCCCCAGTACTTC	CASSIAGHQPPQYF
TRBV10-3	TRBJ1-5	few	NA	TGTGCCATCAGTGAGGGCGGGGCGAGTTCGGAGGAGCATTTT	CAISEGGASSEEHF